These 8 T cell receptor beta chains share one sample of origin, sequenced in a study of OX40 agonist ivuxolimab in advanced cancers. Libraries were prepared through the immunoSEQ multiplex PCR assay. TCRdb re-hosts the immuneACCESS table, in-frame sequences only. Its copies lack some clones; in the studies checked, an unresolved V gene accounts for under half of them, and the cause for the rest is not known. The sample records around 90,000 clones, about 87% of which are singletons. The ten largest clonotypes hold 4.5% to 5.5% of the sample. The source material was CD4+ or CD8+ T cells sorted from blood, sampled in a trial of the OX40 agonist ivuxolimab. These receptors all come from an adult with an advanced solid tumor such as melanoma, head and neck, liver or kidney cancer.

V gene TRBV11-2 combines with J gene TRBJ2-3; TRBD2 matches 9 bases. Losses at the gene ends were 4 bases for V and 0 bases for J; bases not matched to a gene: 8. The germline V gene encodes CDR1 SGHAT and CDR2 FQNNGV. The CDR3 has 17 amino acids. CDR3 in amino acids: CASSWGLAGLSTDTQYF. The CDR3 DNA reads TGTGCCAGCAGCTGGGGACTAGCAGGACTAAGCACAGATACGCAGTATTTT.

There are a few counts of this clone. The rearrangement links TRBV19 to TRBJ2-5; 7 bases match TRBD2. This CDR3 is built from 14 residues. Per the germline V gene, CDR1 is LNHDA and CDR2 is SQIVND (reference sequence). J gave up 5 bases and V 10 bases, and 13 bases lay outside the gene matches. This chain's CDR3 is CATGRGGSTETQYF. The DNA of the CDR3 is TGTGCCACCGGAAGGGGCGGGAGTACCGAGACCCAGTACTTC. Filled out from reference TRBV19 and TRBJ2-5, the complete variable domain reads DGGITQSPKYLFRKEGQNVTLSCEQNLNHDAMYWYRQDPGQGLRLIYYSQIVNDFQKGDIAEGYSVSREKKESFPLTVTSAQKNPTAFYLCATGRGGSTETQYFGPGTRLLVL.

The chain carries TRBV5-4 and TRBJ1-3; the D gene is possibly TRBD1 (5 bases). V shed 4 bases and J shed 5 bases, with 13 bases lying between them. This CDR3 has 14 residues. CDR1 is SGHNT and CDR2 is YYREEE in the germline V gene (reference sequence). This CDR3 reads CASSPEGNRNTIYF. The CDR3 DNA reads TGTGCCAGCAGCCCAGAGGGGAACAGAAACACCATATATTTT. Full variable domain (remainder filled in from reference TRBV5-4 and TRBJ1-3): ETGVTQSPTHLIKTRGQQVTLRCSSQSGHNTVSWYQQALGQGPQFIFQYYREEENGRGNFPPRFSGLQFPNYSSELNVNALELDDSALYLCASSPEGNRNTIYFGEGSWLTVV.

This clone was observed once. The J gene is TRBJ2-1, the V gene TRBV5-6; possible D gene TRBD1, 5 bases. This CDR3 is 13 amino acids long. The V gene lost 5 bases and the J gene lost 3 bases, with 9 bases spanning the gap. Germline loops: CDR1 SGHDT, CDR2 YYEEEE. The CDR3: CASSRTSYNEQFF. Here the CDR3 DNA reads TGTGCCAGCAGTCGGACAAGCTACAATGAGCAGTTCTTC.

CDR3 loop: CASSLGDRGLGEQFF. As DNA, the CDR3 is TGTGCCAGTAGCCTTGGGGACAGGGGACTTGGCGAGCAGTTCTTC. The genes are TRBV19 and TRBJ2-1; 10 nucleotides agree with TRBD1. The CDR3 contains 15 residues. V was pared by 6 bases and J by 10 bases, with 12 bases of the junction left unmatched. Germline V gives CDR1 LNHDA, CDR2 SQIVND (reference sequence).

A note on this clone: This sample also contains other DNA sequences that code for the same CDR3. This chain's CDR3 is CASSPGQGTSGYTF. The CDR3 region has the DNA TGTGCCAGCAGTCCGGGACAGGGGACGTCTGGCTACACCTTC. The chain has TRBV27 and TRBJ1-2; 10 bases are a match to TRBD1. Germline CDR1 and CDR2: MNHEY and SMNVEV (reference sequence). V dropped 5 bases and J dropped 7; count of bases not matched to a gene: 7. There are 14 residues in the CDR3.

J is TRBJ2-4 and V is TRBV19; the match to TRBD2 covers 13 bases. Unmatched junction bases numbered 9, after V lost 7 bases and J lost 6 bases. Germline lookup yields CDR1 LNHDA and CDR2 SQIVND (reference sequence). The CDR3 runs 16 residues. CDR3 in amino acids: CASNRGGLAGANIQYF. The CDR3 DNA reads TGTGCCAGTAACCGAGGTGGACTAGCGGGAGCAAACATTCAGTACTTC. Filled out from reference TRBV19 and TRBJ2-4, the complete variable domain reads DGGITQSPKYLFRKEGQNVTLSCEQNLNHDAMYWYRQDPGQGLRLIYYSQIVNDFQKGDIAEGYSVSREKKESFPLTVTSAQKNPTAFYLCASNRGGLAGANIQYFGAGTRLSVL.

CDR3 bases: TGTGCCAGCAGCTTAGATCAGACTAGCGGGACACACAATGAGCAGTTCTTC. Translation gives CASSLDQTSGTHNEQFF. V is TRBV7-8 and J is TRBJ2-1; 11 bases align to TRBD2. V lost 1 base to trimming and J lost 5 bases; unmatched junction nucleotides: 7. Germline CDR1 reads SGHVS; CDR2 reads FQNEAQ. The CDR3 length is 17 residues.